These 23 T cell receptor beta chains originate from one sample sequenced in a study of identical twins listed by TCRdb under 2016. Libraries came from 5' RACE. Data came from an Illumina HiSeq 2000. TCRdb trimmed public reads at Q25 via fastp, called clones via MiXCR and kept in-frame beta chains. Duplicate CDR3 protein sequences are folded into a single record with the most common DNA and genes. The sample contains under 1 million distinct CDR3 sequences, 12% of them found a single time. The leading ten clones occupy 1.5% to 2% of the sample. This same sample was also part of a study on yellow fever vaccine responses in identical twins.

The sequenced material came from PBMCs. These receptors came from a woman aged 18-29 years in good health.

In this sample, this clonotype turned up a few times. Just one base apart from a much larger clone, this may be a read error. This sequence joins TRBV20-1 and TRBJ2-1; the D gene is possibly TRBD2 (6 bases). Looked up from germline, CDR1 is DFQATT and CDR2 is SNEGSKA (reference sequence). The CDR3 runs to 15 residues. The CDR3 bases are TGCAGAGCTAGAGATCTAGCGAGCTCCTACAATGAGCAGTTCTTC. Protein product: CRARDLASSYNEQFF.

This clonotype has just a few counts. This chain joins TRBV12-3 or TRBV12-4 and TRBJ2-7, with 7 bases identical to TRBD1. The CDR3 length is 16 residues. The ends lost 1 base at V and 1 base at J; junction bases unmatched: 7. CDR3: CASSLGRQGGSYEQYF. Here the CDR3 DNA reads TGTGCCAGCAGTTTAGGGCGACAGGGTGGATCCTACGAGCAGTACTTC.

The chain recombines TRBV6-1 with TRBJ2-1; 7 nucleotides agree with TRBD2. V was clipped by 7 bases and J by 3 bases; unmatched bases: 6. CDR1 and CDR2 from the germline V gene are MNHNS and SASEGT. This CDR3 has 14 residues. CDR3 bases: TGTGCCAGCACTCTTTCGGGGGGCTACAATGAGCAGTTCTTC. It is translated as CASTLSGGYNEQFF.

At least ten counts were recorded for this clonotype. The J gene is TRBJ2-1, the V gene TRBV4-1; 10 bases match TRBD2. V gave up 0 bases and J gave up 6 bases; unmatched junction bases: 5. Germline CDR1 MGHRA, CDR2 YSYEKL. This CDR3 is 16 amino acids long. This CDR3 is CASSQEAGGMGNEQFF. CDR3 coding DNA: TGCGCCAGCAGCCAAGAAGCGGGAGGGATGGGCAATGAGCAGTTCTTC.

This clonotype was seen more than once but under ten times. The CDR3 DNA reads as TGCAGTGCTAGATACGGGAGCTCCTACGAGCAGTACTTC. It specifies CSARYGSSYEQYF. This chain connects TRBV20-1 to TRBJ2-7, with D possibly being TRBD2 (6 bases). Trimming cost V 2 bases and J 0 bases, with 8 bases left between them. CDR1 is DFQATT, CDR2 SNEGSKA, per germline (reference sequence). The CDR3 spans 13 residues.

The chain links TRBV10-3 to TRBJ2-5, with 10 bases aligning to TRBD2. Germline V gives CDR1 ENHRY, CDR2 SYGVKD. The CDR3 is made up of 15 amino acids. The V gene end was trimmed by 6 bases and the J gene end by 5 bases; junction bases not matched to a gene: 9. The CDR3 DNA reads TGTGCCATCAGAGACTTAGCGGGGGGAAAGGAGACCCAGTACTTC. The encoded protein is CAIRDLAGGKETQYF.

This clonotype was seen many times. The chain employs TRBV5-1 and TRBJ1-1; 9 positions agree with TRBD1. The ends lost 4 bases at V and 3 bases at J; junction bases unmatched: 10. Germline V gives CDR1 SGHRS, CDR2 YFSETQ. The CDR3 consists of 16 residues. CDR3 DNA sequence: TGCGCCAGCAGCAGTGGACAGGGGTATGGTCACACTGAAGCTTTCTTT. Its protein is CASSSGQGYGHTEAFF.

This clonotype was seen repeatedly, ten times or more. This rearrangement joins TRBV27 to TRBJ2-7, with D possibly TRBD1 on 6 matching bases. This CDR3 comprises 17 residues. CDR1 is MNHEY, CDR2 SMNVEV, per germline (reference sequence). Trimming took 6 bases from V and 3 from J, leaving 24 bases between them. The CDR3 DNA sequence: TGTGCCAGCAGACCGACATTCCAGGGGATATTGATCTACGAGCAGTACTTC. Its protein product is CASRPTFQGILIYEQYF.

This chain joins TRBV11-2 and TRBJ2-1; 9 bases line up with TRBD1. CDR3 length: 13 residues. V shed 4 bases and J 12 bases; nucleotides not matched to a gene: 7. Germline CDR1 and CDR2: SGHAT and FQNNGV. The CDR3 DNA follows: TGTGCCAGCAGCTCCGGGACAGGGTTGAGGCAGTTCTTC. Translating gives CASSSGTGLRQFF.

This clonotype was counted between two and nine times. The chain carries TRBV29-1 and TRBJ2-4; 9 positions agree with TRBD1. This CDR3 is 14 amino acids long. The germline V gene has CDR1 SQVTM and CDR2 ANQGSEA. The trim removed 2 bases at V and 4 bases at J, leaving 3 bases unmatched. The CDR3 nucleotides read TGCAGCGTTGAAACCGGGACAGGGAAAAACATTCAGTACTTC. Its protein is CSVETGTGKNIQYF.

The gene calls are TRBV11-2 and TRBJ2-5, with TRBD2 matching over 12 bases. Per the germline V gene, CDR1 is SGHAT and CDR2 is FQNNGV. The CDR3 is made up of 17 amino acids. Germline trimming cut 2 bases from V and 3 bases from J; bases unmatched to any gene: 7. CDR3 amino acids: CASSLRTSGALKETQYF. CDR3 coding DNA: TGTGCCAGCAGCTTAAGGACTAGCGGGGCTCTAAAAGAGACCCAGTACTTC.

The rearrangement joins TRBV20-1 to TRBJ2-1, with D unclear. The CDR3 consists of 14 residues. Trimming shortened V by 5 bases and J by 2 bases, and 13 bases separated the two germline ends. CDR1 DFQATT and CDR2 SNEGSKA come from the germline V gene (reference sequence). For the CDR3, the DNA is TGCAGTGCTCAGGACCGGCCTCCCTACAATGAGCAGTTCTTC. Protein product: CSAQDRPPYNEQFF.

The genes are TRBV12-3 or TRBV12-4 and TRBJ2-7; 7 bases line up with TRBD1. This CDR3 has 14 residues. Unmatched junction bases numbered 8, after V lost 6 bases and J lost 3 bases. The CDR3 is CASSLRGQIYEQYF. The CDR3 DNA is TGTGCCAGCAGCCTCAGGGGACAGATCTACGAGCAGTACTTC.

This clonotype was seen a few times. This chain uses TRBV3-1 with TRBJ1-5, with D hard to call. The V end lost 0 bases, the J end lost 2 bases, and 8 bases lay between the germline ends. The CDR3 extends over 15 amino acids. The V gene's germline CDR1 is LGHDT and CDR2 YNNKEL (reference sequence). CDR3 region: CASSQEGSGNQPQHF. The CDR3 nucleotides read TGTGCCAGCAGCCAAGAGGGGTCGGGCAATCAGCCCCAGCATTTT.

CDR3 residues: CASSEAWRSLSGNTIYF. Written as DNA, the CDR3 is TGTGCCAGCAGTGAAGCTTGGAGGAGTCTCTCTGGAAACACCATATATTTT. V and J are TRBV2 and TRBJ1-3; D is ambiguous. V was pared by 0 bases and J by 0 bases, with 12 bases between. The germline V gene has CDR1 SNHLY and CDR2 FYNNEI. The CDR3 is 17 residues long.

This chain joins TRBV7-9 and TRBJ1-2; D possibly corresponds to TRBD1 (5 bases). Germline V gene lookup returns CDR1 SEHNR and CDR2 FQNEAQ (reference sequence). V gave up 1 base and J gave up 0 bases, with 9 bases separating them. The CDR3 consists of 15 residues. DNA for the CDR3: TGTGCCAGCAGCTTAGATCTCAGGGCTAACTATGGCTACACCTTC. Its translation is CASSLDLRANYGYTF.

In its sample, this clonotype was seen many times. The rearrangement joins TRBV3-1 to TRBJ2-1; perhaps TRBD2 as D (6 bases). The germline V and J ends were trimmed by 5 bases and 9 bases, with 11 bases remaining between them. Looked up from germline, CDR1 is LGHDT and CDR2 is YNNKEL (reference sequence). CDR3 size: 12 residues. This CDR3 reads CASSLLATEQFF. CDR3 sequence (DNA): TGTGCCAGCAGCTTACTAGCAACTGAGCAGTTCTTC.

This clonotype was found a few times. The genes are TRBV20-1 and TRBJ2-2, with TRBD2 matching over 11 bases. Germline V gene data show CDR1 as DFQATT and CDR2 as SNEGSKA (reference sequence). The CDR3 consists of 17 residues. J lost 5 bases, V lost 5 bases, and 13 bases had no gene match. CDR3 region: CSADSSGGPPSTGELFF. The DNA for the CDR3 is TGCAGTGCTGACTCTAGCGGGGGGCCTCCGAGTACCGGGGAGCTGTTTTTT.

This clonotype was picked up many times. The CDR3 protein is CASSPGTALFNQPQHF. DNA for the CDR3: TGTGCCAGCAGCCCCGGGACAGCCCTCTTTAATCAGCCCCAGCATTTT. The J gene is TRBJ1-5, the V gene TRBV3-1, with 7 bases fitting TRBD1. Germline trimming cut 4 bases from V and 4 bases from J; bases unmatched to any gene: 10. The CDR3 covers 16 residues. In germline, CDR1 is LGHDT, CDR2 YNNKEL (reference sequence).

V usage is TRBV7-8 and J usage is TRBJ2-3; D tentatively fits TRBD1 or TRBD2 (6 bases each). The ends were cut back, 1 base at V and 4 bases at J, with 12 bases in the middle. The germline CDR1 and CDR2 sequences are SGHVS and FQNEAQ. The length of the CDR3 is 15 residues. The chain's CDR3 is CASSLEDYRADTQYF. DNA for the CDR3: TGTGCCAGCAGCTTAGAGGACTACAGGGCAGATACGCAGTATTTT.

This clonotype was found a few times. The chain recombines TRBV6-5 with TRBJ1-1, with D perhaps matching TRBD1 (6 bases). Deletions cut 8 bases from V and 2 bases from J, with 12 bases between. The CDR3 is 13 residues long. Per the germline V gene, CDR1 is MNHEY and CDR2 is SVGAGI. The CDR3 region has the DNA TGTGCCAGCGAGTTACAGGGAAACACTGAAGCTTTCTTT. Translated, it gives CASELQGNTEAFF.

This clonotype was counted a few times. The genes are TRBV4-1 and TRBJ2-5; 10 bases map to TRBD2. The CDR3 sequence is 13 residues long. The trim removed 4 bases at V and 13 bases at J, leaving 9 bases unmatched. CDR1 is MGHRA, CDR2 YSYEKL, per germline. The CDR3 DNA sequence: TGCGCCAGCAGCCTTACCTCTAGCGGGAGTCCGTACTTC. Amino acids: CASSLTSSGSPYF.

This chain joins TRBV20-1 and TRBJ2-3; 10 nucleotides align to TRBD2. This CDR3 has 14 residues. After removal of 5 bases from V and 0 bases from J, the junction contained 2 bases not matched to a gene. Looked up from germline, CDR1 is DFQATT and CDR2 is SNEGSKA (reference sequence). DNA of the CDR3: TGCAGTGCTCCAGCGGGGGGGAGCACAGATACGCAGTATTTT. Its protein product is CSAPAGGSTDTQYF.